The 29 T cell receptor beta chains reported below all come from one sample, sequenced in a study of blood T cells in healthy people across ages. With a J-beta primer mix and a sample-barcoded 5' primer, a second PCR ran about 7 to 12 cycles. TCRdb fed the 5' RACE reads into MiXCR, producing one record per CDR3 protein. The sample has 1,800,000 or so distinct CDR3 sequences; about two fifths are singletons. Sequenced: blood. These receptors came from a human donor in good health.

This clonotype has just one count. The V and J genes are TRBV5-1 and TRBJ2-6; no clear D. Per the germline V gene, CDR1 is SGHRS and CDR2 is YFSETQ. The CDR3 spans 13 residues. Trimming pared 3 bases from V and 5 bases from J, leaving 6 bases between. The CDR3: CASSSARANVLTF. The CDR3 region has the DNA TGCGCCAGCAGCTCAGCTCGGGCCAACGTCCTGACTTTC.

The CDR3 coding sequence is TGTGCCAGCTCACCGACCAACTCTCCGGGACTGGGCTATGGCTACACCTTC. Translating it yields CASSPTNSPGLGYGYTF. This rearrangement joins TRBV18 to TRBJ1-2; D is possibly TRBD1 (5 bases). This CDR3 region has 17 residues. The V gene lost 3 bases and the J gene lost 4 bases, with 21 bases spanning the gap. Germline lookup yields CDR1 KGHSH and CDR2 LQKENI.

A note on this clonotype: One junction end does not reproduce the germline sequence, and a read error may be involved. The chain carries TRBV2 and TRBJ2-5, with 10 positions matching TRBD2. The CDR3 spans 15 residues. Germline V gene lookup returns CDR1 SNHLY and CDR2 FYNNEI. The DNA of the CDR3 is TGTGCCGGCAGTGGTCTAGCGGGGGAATTAGAGACCCAGTACTTC. It translates to CAGSGLAGELETQYF.

This clonotype was counted a few times. One end of the junction does not line up with germline, which may come from a read error. V usage is TRBV7-2 and J usage is TRBJ1-2; D perhaps matches TRBD1 (5 bases). The CDR3 has 14 residues. CDR1 and CDR2 from the germline V gene are SGHTA and FQGNSA. CDR3 nucleotide sequence: TGTGCCAGCAGCCGGGACCCTCTTGGCTATGGCGACACCTTC. Translating it yields CASSRDPLGYGDTF.

V is TRBV12-3 or TRBV12-4 and J is TRBJ2-1; TRBD2 agrees at 10 bases. The CDR3 covers 16 residues. The ends lost 7 bases at V and 0 bases at J; junction bases unmatched: 6. The CDR3 nucleotides read TGTGCCAGCACCCAAGCGGGGGGGAGCTCCTACAATGAGCAGTTCTTC. Amino acids: CASTQAGGSSYNEQFF.

The chain links TRBV6-1 to TRBJ2-2; no firm D call. The V end lost 0 bases, the J end lost 3 bases, and 5 bases lay between the germline ends. The germline gives CDR1 MNHNS, CDR2 SASEGT. This CDR3 contains 14 residues. The CDR3 bases are TGTGCCAGCAGTGAAGCCCCGTACACCGGGGAGCTGTTTTTT. Its protein is CASSEAPYTGELFF.

The rearrangement links TRBV5-1 to TRBJ2-1; the match to TRBD1 covers 10 bases. V shed 3 bases, J shed 7 bases, and the junction held 10 bases outside the gene matches. CDR3 length: 16 amino acids. The germline CDR1 and CDR2 sequences are SGHRS and YFSETQ. The CDR3 sequence: CASSSLETGGLNEQFF. The CDR3 DNA reads as TGCGCCAGCAGCTCCCTCGAGACAGGGGGCTTGAATGAGCAGTTCTTC.

This clonotype turned up a few times. The J gene is TRBJ2-1, the V gene TRBV14; D gene unclear. The CDR3 has 15 residues. Germline CDR1 reads SGHDN; CDR2 reads FVKESK. V was pared by 2 bases and J by 0 bases, with 8 bases between. The DNA for the CDR3 is TGTGCCAGCAGCCAATTGGTCCGCTCCTACAATGAGCAGTTCTTC. Amino acids: CASSQLVRSYNEQFF.

This sequence joins TRBV4-1 and TRBJ1-4; possibly TRBD1 for D (5 bases). The length of the CDR3 is 14 residues. Trimming shortened V by 2 bases and J by 8 bases, and 12 bases separated the two germline ends. Germline values: CDR1 MGHRA, CDR2 YSYEKL. The chain's CDR3 is CASSQQGGGEKLFF. The CDR3 DNA reads as TGCGCCAGCAGCCAACAGGGAGGAGGAGAAAAACTGTTTTTT.

The J gene is TRBJ1-2, the V gene TRBV20-1; 9 bases fit TRBD1. The CDR3 has 14 amino acids. Trimming cost V 2 bases and J 4 bases; bases outside gene matches: 5. In germline, CDR1 is DFQATT, CDR2 SNEGSKA (reference sequence). The CDR3 nucleotides read TGCAGTGCTAGAAGGACAGGGGCCCTCTATGGCTACACCTTC. Its protein product is CSARRTGALYGYTF.

The chain recombines TRBV3-1 with TRBJ2-5; no firm D call. Germline CDR1 and CDR2: LGHDT and YNNKEL (reference sequence). The CDR3 has 17 amino acids. V gave up 4 bases and J gave up 5 bases, with 23 bases separating them. The CDR3 sequence: CASSPTTGDHQKETQYF. As DNA, the CDR3 is TGTGCCAGCAGCCCCACGACTGGCGACCACCAGAAGGAGACCCAGTACTTC.

The chain uses TRBV6-5 and TRBJ1-2; 10 nucleotides align to TRBD1. This CDR3 spans 14 amino acids. Germline assignment: CDR1 MNHEY and CDR2 SVGAGI. Losses at the gene ends were 6 bases for V and 8 bases for J; bases not matched to a gene: 9. CDR3 sequence: CASRRSTGGRGYTF. The CDR3 coding sequence is TGTGCCAGCAGACGATCGACAGGGGGCCGGGGCTACACCTTC.

The chain has TRBV6-2 or TRBV6-3 and TRBJ1-2, with D perhaps matching TRBD1 (6 bases). Germline lookup yields CDR1 MNHEY and CDR2 SVGEGT. The CDR3 is made up of 15 amino acids. The ends were cut back, 3 bases at V and 5 bases at J, with 16 bases in the middle. CDR3 in amino acids: CASSYPGRDNYGYTF. The CDR3 DNA reads TGTGCCAGCAGTTATCCGGGACGGGACAATTATGGCTACACCTTC.

V is TRBV12-3 or TRBV12-4 and J is TRBJ2-3, with D tentatively TRBD2 (5 bases). The CDR3 is made up of 13 amino acids. Between the trimmed V and J ends, which lost 4 bases and 8 bases, there was a span of 13 bases. The CDR3 loop is CASSWGEWGTQYF. CDR3 DNA: TGTGCCAGCAGTTGGGGAGAGTGGGGTACGCAGTATTTT.

The rearrangement joins TRBV7-2 to TRBJ2-1; either TRBD1 or TRBD2 may supply D (5 bases each). This CDR3 contains 13 residues. Trimming took off 5 bases at V and 13 bases at J, with 18 bases between the two ends. The germline CDR1 and CDR2 sequences are SGHTA and FQGNSA. CDR3 sequence: CASSGDAHPAQFF. CDR3 DNA sequence: TGTGCCAGCAGCGGGGACGCACACCCGGCTCAGTTCTTC.

The CDR3: CSAGEDSLSGYTF. CDR3 nucleotide sequence: TGCAGTGCCGGTGAAGACAGTTTAAGTGGCTACACCTTC. V usage is TRBV20-1 and J usage is TRBJ1-2; possibly TRBD1 for D (5 bases). There are 13 residues in the CDR3. The V end lost 6 bases, the J end lost 7 bases, and 18 bases lay between the germline ends. Per germline, CDR1 DFQATT and CDR2 SNEGSKA (reference sequence).

The chain couples TRBV11-2 to TRBJ2-7; 7 positions agree with TRBD2. The germline CDR1 and CDR2 sequences are SGHAT and FQNNGV. The CDR3 consists of 16 residues. V was clipped by 4 bases and J by 2 bases; unmatched bases: 11. CDR3 DNA sequence: TGTGCCAGCAGCTCTCCCCGCGGGGGTCTTACCTACGAGCAGTACTTC. Its protein product is CASSSPRGGLTYEQYF.

This clonotype was observed once. A much larger clone differs by one base, so this may be a read error. V usage is TRBV6-6 and J usage is TRBJ1-2; no clear D gene. V was cut by 10 bases and J by 4 bases, with 7 bases left in between. The CDR3 is 10 amino acids. In germline, CDR1 is MNHNY, CDR2 SVGAGI (reference sequence). The CDR3 reads CANLSYGYTF. The CDR3 DNA reads as TGTGCCAACTTGTCCTATGGCTACACCTTC.

This clonotype was counted only a few times. This chain connects TRBV20-1 to TRBJ2-5, with 7 bases lining up with TRBD1. Germline values: CDR1 DFQATT, CDR2 SNEGSKA (reference sequence). The CDR3 loop spans 16 amino acids. J gave up 2 bases and V 1 base, and 10 bases lay outside the gene matches. CDR3 in DNA: TGCAGTGCTAGAGGTCCGACAGGGACATGGCAAGAGACCCAGTACTTC. Translated: CSARGPTGTWQETQYF.

This clonotype showed up just a few times. The genes are TRBV7-2 and TRBJ2-3; the D gene is possibly TRBD2 (5 bases). Trimming left V 5 bases short and J 0 bases short, with 9 bases between. Germline CDR1 SGHTA, CDR2 FQGNSA. This CDR3 comprises 14 residues. The CDR3 nucleotides are TGTGCCAGCAGCACGGGGATTAGCACAGATACGCAGTATTTT. Its protein is CASSTGISTDTQYF.

The genes are TRBV5-1 and TRBJ1-4; D gene uncertain. The V end lost 0 bases, the J end lost 7 bases, and 7 bases lay between the germline ends. This CDR3 is built from 13 residues. Germline V CDR1 and CDR2: SGHRS, YFSETQ. Here the CDR3 reads CASSLEVGEKLFF. The CDR3 DNA follows: TGCGCCAGCAGCTTGGAAGTCGGTGAAAAACTGTTTTTT.

The CDR3 DNA reads TGCAGCGTTGCATGGACAGTCTCCTACAATGAGCAGTTCTTC. As protein: CSVAWTVSYNEQFF. V and J are TRBV29-1 and TRBJ2-1, with D possibly TRBD1 on 6 matching bases. This CDR3 contains 14 residues. Deletions cut 4 bases from V and 0 bases from J, with 10 bases between. The germline V gene encodes CDR1 SQVTM and CDR2 ANQGSEA.

The chain has TRBV6-2 or TRBV6-3 and TRBJ1-5; D call uncertain. The CDR3 totals 14 residues. Germline V gene lookup returns CDR1 MNHEY and CDR2 SVGEGT. V was shortened by 6 bases and J by 4 bases, with 13 bases between the two germline ends. The CDR3 DNA follows: TGTGCCAGCAGGATCAGAGGTGGTAATCAGCCCCAGCATTTT. This sequence encodes CASRIRGGNQPQHF.

The chain employs TRBV29-1 and TRBJ2-7; D is perhaps TRBD1 or TRBD2 (5 bases each). The J call is uncertain, as TRBJ2-5 better fits the DNA end. The CDR3 has 13 amino acids. CDR1 is SQVTM and CDR2 is ANQGSEA in the germline V gene. In DNA form, the CDR3 reads TGCAGCGTTGGGATGAGGGGTCGGGAGACCCAGTACTTC. Protein product: CSVGMRGRETQYF.

V and J are TRBV12-5 and TRBJ1-1, with D hard to call. Germline-derived CDR1 and CDR2 are LGHNT and FRNRAP. Trimming pared 3 bases from V and 3 bases from J, leaving 14 bases between. The CDR3 extends over 15 amino acids. CDR3 sequence reads: CASGFGPDGDTEAFF. CDR3 in DNA: TGTGCTAGTGGTTTCGGACCAGACGGCGACACTGAAGCTTTCTTT.

This chain joins TRBV4-1 and TRBJ1-2; TRBD1 matches at 9 bases. The CDR3 contains 16 residues. Germline V gene sequence: CDR1 MGHRA, CDR2 YSYEKL. The ends lost 1 base at V and 5 bases at J; junction bases unmatched: 8. The CDR3 sequence: CASSQGLGTGWYGYTF. The DNA of the CDR3 is TGCGCCAGCAGCCAAGGCTTAGGGACAGGGTGGTATGGCTACACCTTC.

Only a few counts were recorded for this clonotype. The J gene is TRBJ2-1, the V gene TRBV7-9; 12 bases match TRBD2. The CDR3 loop spans 17 amino acids. Per the germline V gene, CDR1 is SEHNR and CDR2 is FQNEAQ (reference sequence). The J segment lost 10 bases and the V segment lost 5 bases, leaving 15 bases of the junction unmatched. The CDR3 DNA is TGTGCCAGCAGCCCCCCCTGGACTAGCGGGGATCTAGAGGAGCAGTTCTTC. This codes for CASSPPWTSGDLEEQFF. The variable domain in full, with the rest retrieved from reference TRBV7-9 and TRBJ2-1, is DTGVSQNPRHKITKRGQNVTFRCDPISEHNRLYWYRQTLGQGPEFLTYFQNEAQLEKSRLLSDRFSAERPKGSFSTLEIQRTEQGDSAMYLCASSPPWTSGDLEEQFFGPGTRLTVL.

This chain links TRBV2 with TRBJ1-4, with D unresolved. V shed 6 bases and J shed 6 bases, with 11 bases lying between them. This CDR3 has 13 residues. Germline V CDR1 and CDR2: SNHLY, FYNNEI. CDR3 sequence: CASRGRAYEKLFF. CDR3 in DNA: TGTGCCAGCAGAGGACGGGCTTATGAAAAACTGTTTTTT.

The chain has TRBV7-9 and TRBJ2-1; 9 bases agree with TRBD1. CDR1 and CDR2 (germline): SEHNR, FQNEAQ (reference sequence). CDR3 size: 14 residues. V was clipped by 2 bases and J by 8 bases; unmatched bases: 4. The CDR3 sequence is CASSLWDRDHEQFF. The CDR3 DNA reads TGTGCCAGCAGCTTATGGGACAGGGATCATGAGCAGTTCTTC.